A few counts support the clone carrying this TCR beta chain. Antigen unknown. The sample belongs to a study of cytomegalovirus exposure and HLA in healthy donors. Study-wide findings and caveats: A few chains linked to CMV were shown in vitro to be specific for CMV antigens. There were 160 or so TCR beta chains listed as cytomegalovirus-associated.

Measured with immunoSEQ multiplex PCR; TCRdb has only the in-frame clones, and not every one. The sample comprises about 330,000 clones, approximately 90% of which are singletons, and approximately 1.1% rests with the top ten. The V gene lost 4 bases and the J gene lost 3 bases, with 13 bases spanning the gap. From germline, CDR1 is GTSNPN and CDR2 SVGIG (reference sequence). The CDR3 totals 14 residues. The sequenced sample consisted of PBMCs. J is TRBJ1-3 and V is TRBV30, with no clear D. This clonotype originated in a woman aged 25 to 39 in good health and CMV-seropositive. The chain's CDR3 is CAWTPGVFGNTIYF. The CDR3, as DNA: TGTGCCTGGACCCCAGGCGTTTTTGGAAACACCATATATTTT.